The 26 T cell receptor beta chains presented below share a single source sample, sequenced in a study of blood T cell repertoires in COVID-19. Using immunoSEQ multiplex PCR, the repertoire was profiled, and TCRdb retains in-frame clones only, with some absent. The repertoire holds roughly 100,000 clones, with about 88% as singletons. Sequencing was carried out using peripheral blood. All receptors come from a man in his forties or fifties with active or convalescent COVID-19.

The chain uses TRBV18 and TRBJ2-7, with 7 bases identical to TRBD2. CDR3 length: 15 amino acids. The germline V gene has CDR1 KGHSH and CDR2 LQKENI. The V segment lost 4 bases and the J segment 6 bases; nucleotides outside the gene matches: 12. CDR3 sequence: CASSLWGTTTIEQYF. The CDR3 nucleotides are TGTGCCAGCTCACTCTGGGGGACTACCACTATCGAGCAGTACTTC.

The chain links TRBV19 to TRBJ1-5; D possibly corresponds to TRBD1 (5 bases). The length of the CDR3 is 14 residues. CDR1 LNHDA and CDR2 SQIVND come from the germline V gene (reference sequence). V shed 3 bases and J shed 1 base, with 7 bases lying between them. The CDR3 protein is CASSIGASNQPQHF. In DNA form, the CDR3 reads TGTGCCAGTAGTATTGGGGCGAGCAATCAGCCCCAGCATTTT. Full variable domain (remainder filled in from reference TRBV19 and TRBJ1-5): DGGITQSPKYLFRKEGQNVTLSCEQNLNHDAMYWYRQDPGQGLRLIYYSQIVNDFQKGDIAEGYSVSREKKESFPLTVTSAQKNPTAFYLCASSIGASNQPQHFGDGTRLSIL.

The J gene is TRBJ2-7, the V gene TRBV13, with D tentatively TRBD2 (7 bases). V gave up 8 bases and J gave up 3 bases, with 17 bases separating them. This CDR3 spans 14 amino acids. Germline CDR1 PRHDT, CDR2 FYEKMQ (reference sequence). The CDR3 loop is CASDLYRDYYEQYV. The CDR3 nucleotides read TGTGCCAGCGATCTGTACAGGGACTACTACGAGCAGTACGTC.

As regards this clone: The same CDR3 can be traced to other DNA sequences in this sample. This rearrangement joins TRBV2 to TRBJ1-6; 7 bases agree with TRBD1. The CDR3 contains 14 residues. Germline V CDR1 and CDR2: SNHLY, FYNNEI. Trimming cost V 3 bases and J 5 bases; bases outside gene matches: 1. The CDR3 loop is CASSETGNNSPLHF. The CDR3 DNA is TGTGCCAGCAGTGAGACAGGGAATAATTCACCCCTCCACTTT.

This clone was counted a few times. The V call is TRBV28, the J call TRBJ1-5; a possible D gene is TRBD1 (5 bases). V was clipped by 7 bases and J by 3 bases, with 16 bases between them. The V gene's germline CDR1 is MDHEN and CDR2 SYDVKM. The CDR3 has 15 amino acids. The CDR3 is CASTLDSTDNQPQHF. For the CDR3, the DNA is TGTGCCAGCACCTTAGACAGTACCGACAATCAGCCCCAGCATTTT.

The chain links TRBV28 to TRBJ2-7; 15 bases match TRBD2. CDR3 length: 17 residues. V lost 6 bases to trimming and J lost 0 bases; unmatched junction nucleotides: 6. The germline gives CDR1 MDHEN, CDR2 SYDVKM. CDR3 DNA: TGTGCCAGCAGGGGACTAGCGGGGGGCCGGGTCTCCTACGAGCAGTACTTC. It encodes CASRGLAGGRVSYEQYF.

CDR3 protein: CASSARLGETQYF. CDR3 DNA: TGTGCCAGCAGCGCCCGACTCGGGGAGACCCAGTACTTC. The V and J genes are TRBV3-1 (or the pseudogene TRBV3-2) and TRBJ2-5, with unresolved D. Looked up from germline, CDR1 is LGHDT and CDR2 is YNNKEL (reference sequence). V gave up 5 bases and J gave up 5 bases, with 12 bases separating them. The CDR3 covers 13 residues.

This chain uses TRBV6-4 with TRBJ2-2; a weak D match, TRBD2 (6 bases). Germline V gives CDR1 MRHNA, CDR2 SNTAGT. This CDR3 has 17 amino acids. The germline V and J ends were trimmed by 5 bases and 2 bases, with 18 bases remaining between them. This CDR3 is CASSPTRGTFNTGELFF. In nucleotides, the CDR3 is TGTGCCAGCAGTCCTACCCGGGGGACTTTCAACACCGGGGAGCTGTTTTTT.

The chain uses TRBV7-9 and TRBJ1-4; perhaps TRBD1 as D (6 bases). V was shortened by 2 bases and J by 4 bases, with 11 bases between the two germline ends. Germline V lookup: CDR1 SEHNR, CDR2 FQNEAQ (reference sequence). The CDR3 runs 15 residues. The CDR3 spells CASSLRTAVNEKLFF. In DNA, the CDR3 is TGTGCCAGCAGCTTAAGGACAGCGGTTAATGAAAAACTGTTTTTT.

This chain uses TRBV30 with TRBJ2-3, with D perhaps matching TRBD2 (5 bases). Trimming took 0 bases from V and 4 from J, leaving 11 bases between them. This CDR3 is built from 14 residues. Germline CDR1 GTSNPN, CDR2 SVGIG (reference sequence). The CDR3: CAWSVSLAADTQYF. CDR3 in DNA: TGTGCCTGGAGTGTATCTCTAGCTGCAGATACGCAGTATTTT.

J is TRBJ2-5 and V is TRBV10-3; the D is unclear. CDR1 ENHRY and CDR2 SYGVKD come from the germline V gene. The CDR3 sequence is 14 residues long. V was shortened by 2 bases and J by 1 base, with 8 bases between the two germline ends. DNA of the CDR3: TGTGCCATCAGTGAGCAGGCGATCCAAGAGACCCAGTACTTC. Residues: CAISEQAIQETQYF.

This chain uses TRBV28 with TRBJ2-7, with TRBD1 matching over 7 bases. Germline V gene data show CDR1 as MDHEN and CDR2 as SYDVKM. This CDR3 has 14 amino acids. V trimming: 5 bases; J trimming: 2 bases; junction bases outside the gene matches: 6. The CDR3 nucleotides read TGTGCCAGCAGTCCAGGACAGGCTACCTACGAGCAGTACGTC. It encodes CASSPGQATYEQYV.

The chain recombines TRBV20-1 with TRBJ1-3; 7 nucleotides align to TRBD1. The germline gives CDR1 DFQATT, CDR2 SNEGSKA (reference sequence). J lost 2 bases, V lost 3 bases, and 4 bases had no gene match. This CDR3 contains 14 residues. The CDR3 sequence is CSASSQGAGNTIYF. The CDR3 DNA follows: TGCAGTGCTAGTAGTCAGGGGGCTGGAAACACCATATATTTT.

The DNA for the CDR3 is TGTGCCAGCCGGGGGGGGGTAAGCACAGATACGCAGTATTTT. This sequence encodes CASRGGVSTDTQYF. This chain connects TRBV2 to TRBJ2-3; TRBD2 aligns across 8 bases. J lost 0 bases, V lost 8 bases, and 4 bases had no gene match. This CDR3 is 14 amino acids long. Germline V lookup: CDR1 SNHLY, CDR2 FYNNEI.

This chain uses TRBV10-2 with TRBJ1-5; D might be TRBD1 (5 bases). Between the trimmed V and J ends, which lost 7 bases and 5 bases, there was a span of 18 bases. The V gene's germline CDR1 is WSHSY and CDR2 SAAADI. The CDR3 covers 15 residues. This CDR3 is CASTPGPGGYQPQHF. CDR3 sequence (DNA): TGCGCCAGCACCCCGGGACCCGGGGGATATCAGCCCCAGCATTTT.

This clone came up once. This chain joins TRBV12-3 or TRBV12-4 and TRBJ1-2; 7 nucleotides agree with TRBD1. This CDR3 spans 13 amino acids. V trimming: 4 bases; J trimming: 4 bases; junction bases outside the gene matches: 3. In DNA form, the CDR3 reads TGTGCCAGCAGTTCCTCAGGGGGCTATGGCTACACCTTC. Residues: CASSSSGGYGYTF.

This clone showed up just a few times. The chain has TRBV5-4 and TRBJ2-7; a possible D gene is TRBD1 (5 bases). Trimming removed 3 bases from V and 1 base from J, with 8 bases in between. CDR1 SGHNT and CDR2 YYREEE come from the germline V gene (reference sequence). CDR3 length: 13 amino acids. The CDR3 loop reads CASSSAGSYEQYF. The CDR3 DNA sequence: TGTGCCAGCAGCTCCGCAGGGTCCTACGAGCAGTACTTC.

J is TRBJ1-1 and V is TRBV5-1; 7 nucleotides line up with TRBD1. The V gene end was trimmed by 0 bases and the J gene end by 4 bases; junction bases not matched to a gene: 12. CDR3 length: 17 amino acids. Germline V gene lookup returns CDR1 SGHRS and CDR2 YFSETQ. In nucleotides, the CDR3 is TGCGCCAGCAGCTTGGTGGACCCGGGGCAGGGGGGCACTGAAGCTTTCTTT. It is translated as CASSLVDPGQGGTEAFF.

The chain combines TRBV27 with TRBJ1-2; a weak D match, TRBD1 (6 bases). CDR1 MNHEY and CDR2 SMNVEV come from the germline V gene (reference sequence). The germline V and J ends were trimmed by 2 bases and 4 bases, with 11 bases remaining between them. This CDR3 is built from 14 residues. The CDR3 here is CASSLGTRGYGYTF. For the CDR3, the DNA is TGTGCCAGCAGTTTAGGGACACGGGGCTATGGCTACACCTTC.

The V and J genes are TRBV28 and TRBJ2-6; D is possibly TRBD1 (6 bases). The V end lost 8 bases, the J end lost 0 bases, and 14 bases lay between the germline ends. The CDR3 loop spans 16 amino acids. Germline-derived CDR1 and CDR2 are MDHEN and SYDVKM. CDR3 in amino acids: CASSTGSSSGANVLTF. The CDR3 DNA sequence: TGTGCCAGCTCTACAGGGAGTAGCTCTGGGGCCAACGTCCTGACTTTC.

CDR3 nucleotides: TGCGCCAGCAGCTTGGGGCAGGGGGCCGCAGATACGCAGTATTTT. It specifies CASSLGQGAADTQYF. The chain is built from TRBV5-1 and TRBJ2-3; 8 bases match TRBD1. The V segment lost 0 bases and the J segment 4 bases; nucleotides outside the gene matches: 4. The CDR3 loop spans 15 amino acids. Germline V gene data show CDR1 as SGHRS and CDR2 as YFSETQ.

This sequence joins TRBV28 and TRBJ1-1, with D uncertain. V was cut by 2 bases and J by 4 bases, with 5 bases left in between. Germline V CDR1 and CDR2: MDHEN, SYDVKM. The CDR3 sequence is 12 residues long. This chain's CDR3 is CASSLTGTEAFF. The CDR3 region has the DNA TGTGCCAGCAGTTTAACCGGCACTGAAGCTTTCTTT.

This sequence joins TRBV7-9 and TRBJ2-7; no clear D gene. The CDR3 is made up of 14 amino acids. Trimming left V 3 bases short and J 0 bases short, with 9 bases between. Per the germline V gene, CDR1 is SEHNR and CDR2 is FQNEAQ (reference sequence). The CDR3 region is CASSFVSSSYEQYF. CDR3 nucleotides: TGTGCCAGCAGCTTCGTTAGCAGCTCCTACGAGCAGTACTTC.

V gene TRBV4-1 combines with J gene TRBJ2-7; 8 nucleotides agree with TRBD1. Germline V lookup: CDR1 MGHRA, CDR2 YSYEKL. After removal of 1 base from V and 2 bases from J, the junction contained 1 base not matched to a gene. This CDR3 is built from 14 residues. The CDR3 DNA sequence: TGCGCCAGCAGCCAAGGGACAGGGCCCTACGAGCAGTACTTC. It is translated as CASSQGTGPYEQYF.

CDR3 loop: CATSDPNSGETQYF. The CDR3 bases are TGTGCCACCAGTGACCCGAACTCGGGAGAGACCCAGTACTTC. The rearrangement links TRBV24-1 to TRBJ2-5, with D unclear. In germline, CDR1 is KGHDR, CDR2 SFDVKD. V was cut by 4 bases and J by 4 bases, with 12 bases left in between. This CDR3 spans 14 amino acids.

As regards this clone: This same CDR3 is encoded by further DNA sequences in the sample. The V and J genes are TRBV28 and TRBJ1-2; D remains ambiguous. The ends were cut back, 6 bases at V and 5 bases at J, with 10 bases in the middle. The CDR3 is made up of 12 amino acids. Germline V CDR1 and CDR2: MDHEN, SYDVKM. The CDR3: CASSLGSYGYTF. The CDR3 bases are TGTGCCAGCAGCCTGGGGAGTTATGGCTACACCTTC.